This T cell receptor (beta chain) came from a study of CD8 T cells in ankylosing spondylitis. CDR1 is SGHDT and CDR2 is YYEEEE in the germline V gene. The V and J ends lost 3 bases and 5 bases respectively, with 11 bases between them. The CDR3 is 13 residues long. In this sample, this clonotype turned up many times. Its matching antigen is unknown. With molecular barcodes, quantitative 5'-RACE was used to make the TCR beta libraries. TCRdb reanalysed the 5' RACE reads using MiXCR and keeps one entry per CDR3 protein. Of hundreds of thousands of distinct CDR3 sequences listed, about an eighth are singletons. The study, taken as a whole, reports: Seemingly distinctive of ankylosing spondylitis blood was a TCR beta motif formed by eight highly homologous variants.

Sequenced: blood, either unsorted or a sorted T cell fraction (not recorded which). This chain uses TRBV5-6 with TRBJ1-2, with a possible D match to TRBD1 (6 bases). The source of this sequence is a male donor with ankylosing spondylitis. The DNA of the CDR3 is TGTGCCAGCAGCTACCCAGGGGTTTATGGCTACACCTTC. This codes for CASSYPGVYGYTF.